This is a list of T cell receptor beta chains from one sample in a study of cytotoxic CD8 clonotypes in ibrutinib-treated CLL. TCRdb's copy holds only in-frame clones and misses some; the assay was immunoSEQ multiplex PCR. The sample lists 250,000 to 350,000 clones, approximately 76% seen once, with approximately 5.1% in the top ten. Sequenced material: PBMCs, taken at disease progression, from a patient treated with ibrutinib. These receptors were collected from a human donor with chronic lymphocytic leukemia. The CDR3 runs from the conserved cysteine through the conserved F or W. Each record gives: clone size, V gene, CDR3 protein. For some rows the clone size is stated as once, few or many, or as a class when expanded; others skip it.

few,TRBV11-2,CASSFGLSGVGLHYGYTF
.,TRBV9,CASSPRPPSQYRSGNTIYF
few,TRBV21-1,CASSKTDTQYF
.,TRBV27,CASRRQGTDTQYF
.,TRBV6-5,CASSYVALNTGELFF
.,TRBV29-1,CSARTGNYEQYF
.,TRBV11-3,CASSLDAGDEQYF
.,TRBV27,CASSTRQGPLYEQYF
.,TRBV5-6,CASSRNRVGAGNTIYF
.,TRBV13,CASSLAGTWSSPHNF
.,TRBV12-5,CASGSLAGGYTF
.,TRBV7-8,CASSLVRTWASNTGELFF
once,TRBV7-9,CASSSRTGNTGELFF
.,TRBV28,CASRAVPYEQYF
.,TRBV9,CASTRPGQGMNTEAFF
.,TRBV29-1,CSVRGSYGYTF
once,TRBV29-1,CSVEEASGRIYEQYF
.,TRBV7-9,CASSDRGLSSGNTIYF
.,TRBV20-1,CSAAAYEQYF
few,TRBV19,CASMSGLREKLFF
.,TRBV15,CATSRDARTGGYEQYF
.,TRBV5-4,CASSKDRGWSEQYF
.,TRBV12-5,CASGAWDTPRNGYTF
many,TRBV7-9,CASSLAVGQTNYGYTF
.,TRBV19,CASRRQGNQPQHF
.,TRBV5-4,CASSLPYPGTGQNSPLHF
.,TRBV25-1,CASSPRGVETQYF
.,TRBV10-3,CAIRTTYTGTGDEQFF
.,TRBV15,CATSRDGTGNYGYTF
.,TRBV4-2,CASSQGPDPWDEKLFF
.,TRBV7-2,CASSSGTANYEQYF
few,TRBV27,CASSSGTRSYEQYF
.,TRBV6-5,CASPKTRGEAFF
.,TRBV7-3,CASSLKGTSGSVQFF
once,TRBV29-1,CSVEPRGAAMNTEAFF